The clone carrying this T cell receptor beta chain was counted at least ten times. Its antigen remains unknown. Expressed TCRB transcripts got sequenced, as all isolated RNA was reverse transcribed. Sequencing used immunoSEQ multiplex PCR; TCRdb keeps in-frame clones, though not all of them. The table includes almost 350,000 clones, approximately 10% detected once. The data were obtained in a study of beta chain features in type 1 diabetes. CDR3 length: 13 residues. CDR1 LNHNV and CDR2 YYDKDF come from the germline V gene (reference sequence). Trimming stripped 8 bases from V and 3 bases from J, with 8 bases between. Findings and limits, study-wide: For type 1 diabetes patients, VDJ junctions showed fewer insertions and more deletions. Shortening of TCRB CDR3s, moderate but significant, appeared in all four CD4+ subsets of Type 1 diabetes patients.

This chain connects TRBV15 to TRBJ2-6; TRBD2 might be the D (5 bases). This receptor was obtained from a man younger than 45 with type 1 diabetes. Input material: central memory CD4+ T cells from blood. The chain's CDR3 is CATDYGGANVLTF. In DNA, the CDR3 is TGTGCCACCGACTATGGTGGGGCCAACGTCCTGACTTTC.